The next 18 T cell receptor beta chains were all read from a single sample in a study of Ad26.COV2.S vaccination and SARS-CoV-2 variants. Assay: immunoSEQ multiplex PCR; the TCRdb copy retains only in-frame clones and omits some. This table holds about 180,000 clones, roughly 89% found once. This specimen was peripheral blood, taken after recovery from COVID-19. The receptor source for this set is a human donor who had recovered from COVID-19.

The CDR3 loop reads CASSLELTSGTDTQYF. Written as DNA, the CDR3 is TGTGCCAGCAGCTTAGAACTGACTAGCGGCACAGATACGCAGTATTTT. The J gene is TRBJ2-3, the V gene TRBV11-1, with 8 bases aligning to TRBD2. The germline CDR1 and CDR2 sequences are SGHAT and FQDESV (reference sequence). The V gene end was trimmed by 1 base and the J gene end by 1 base; junction bases not matched to a gene: 4. The CDR3 has 16 amino acids.

J is TRBJ2-1 and V is TRBV4-1; D is uncertain. Germline V gene data show CDR1 as MGHRA and CDR2 as YSYEKL. The CDR3 is made up of 13 amino acids. Between the trimmed V and J ends, which lost 3 bases and 2 bases, there was a span of 5 bases. CDR3 bases: TGCGCCAGCAGCCAGGGTGCCTACAATGAGCAGTTCTTC. Its protein product is CASSQGAYNEQFF.

This clone was seen just once. The chain couples TRBV7-9 to TRBJ1-1; D gene ambiguous. Germline V gene data show CDR1 as SEHNR and CDR2 as FQNEAQ (reference sequence). The CDR3 covers 16 residues. V was clipped by 2 bases and J by 3 bases, with 16 bases between them. The CDR3 reads CASSLFISAWDTEAFF. CDR3 nucleotides: TGTGCCAGCAGCTTATTTATTTCGGCGTGGGACACTGAAGCTTTCTTT.

The chain joins TRBV12-3 or TRBV12-4 to TRBJ1-2; D gene ambiguous. The CDR3 is made up of 13 amino acids. Trimming shortened V by 1 base and J by 6 bases, and 9 bases separated the two germline ends. The CDR3 here is CASSLERRNGYTF. In DNA, the CDR3 is TGTGCCAGCAGTTTAGAGCGGCGGAATGGCTACACCTTC.

The rearrangement joins TRBV19 to TRBJ1-2; D remains unclear. The germline V gene encodes CDR1 LNHDA and CDR2 SQIVND (reference sequence). Trimming cost V 4 bases and J 8 bases, with 14 bases left between them. This CDR3 contains 13 residues. CDR3 protein: CASSTPGRLGYTF. The CDR3 DNA is TGTGCCAGTAGTACCCCGGGTCGATTAGGCTACACCTTC. Variable domain in full (rest from reference TRBV19 and TRBJ1-2): DGGITQSPKYLFRKEGQNVTLSCEQNLNHDAMYWYRQDPGQGLRLIYYSQIVNDFQKGDIAEGYSVSREKKESFPLTVTSAQKNPTAFYLCASSTPGRLGYTFGSGTRLTVV.

The rearrangement joins TRBV6-5 to TRBJ1-1, with D possibly TRBD1 on 5 matching bases. The germline CDR1 and CDR2 sequences are MNHEY and SVGAGI. V lost 7 bases and J 10 bases, leaving 13 bases between the germline ends. This CDR3 is 11 amino acids long. The CDR3: CASNSVRGAFF. CDR3 sequence (DNA): TGTGCCAGCAACTCAGTGAGGGGAGCTTTCTTT.

The CDR3 sequence is CASSTGTGVTTEAFF. DNA of the CDR3: TGTGCCAGCAGCACCGGGACAGGGGTTACCACTGAAGCTTTCTTT. V gene TRBV27 combines with J gene TRBJ1-1; 10 bases are a match to TRBD1. The CDR3 is made up of 15 amino acids. Losses at the gene ends were 6 bases for V and 4 bases for J; bases not matched to a gene: 8. Germline CDR1 and CDR2: MNHEY and SMNVEV (reference sequence).

The V gene is TRBV7-9, the J gene TRBJ1-1, with a weak D call TRBD1 (6 bases). With 5 bases removed from V and 0 bases from J, the gap between germline ends came to 22 bases. The CDR3 has 18 residues. The germline gives CDR1 SEHNR, CDR2 FQNEAQ (reference sequence). CDR3 bases: TGTGCCAGCAGCCCTCCTACGCCCAGGGGCCCAATGAACACTGAAGCTTTCTTT. Its protein is CASSPPTPRGPMNTEAFF.

The CDR3 DNA reads as TGTGCCAGCAGCCCCCTAGAACCCTACAATGAGCAGTTCTTC. It codes for CASSPLEPYNEQFF. This chain uses TRBV14 with TRBJ2-1; D remains unclear. The CDR3 length is 14 residues. The V gene's germline CDR1 is SGHDN and CDR2 FVKESK. The V gene lost 4 bases and the J gene lost 2 bases, with 9 bases spanning the gap.

The V gene is TRBV5-4, the J gene TRBJ2-2, with D unclear. Per germline, CDR1 SGHNT and CDR2 YYREEE (reference sequence). This CDR3 spans 13 amino acids. The V and J ends lost 5 bases and 8 bases respectively, with 13 bases between them. The CDR3 coding sequence is TGTGCCAGCAGATCGGACGGCGGTGGGGAGCTGTTTTTT. This gives the protein CASRSDGGGELFF.

The chain recombines TRBV25-1 with TRBJ2-1, with a weak D call TRBD2 (5 bases). This CDR3 contains 13 residues. V was cut by 4 bases and J by 3 bases, with 7 bases left in between. Per germline, CDR1 MGHDK and CDR2 SYGVNS. The CDR3 loop is CASSGGFYNEQFF. CDR3 sequence (DNA): TGTGCCAGCAGTGGCGGGTTCTACAATGAGCAGTTCTTC.

The V and J genes are TRBV5-4 and TRBJ2-2, with TRBD1 identical over 9 bases. The germline CDR1 and CDR2 sequences are SGHNT and YYREEE (reference sequence). V lost 5 bases to trimming and J lost 8 bases; unmatched junction nucleotides: 7. This CDR3 has 14 amino acids. The CDR3 here is CASSADDRGGELFF. The DNA of the CDR3 is TGTGCCAGCAGTGCCGACGACAGGGGGGGGGAGCTGTTTTTT.

V is TRBV7-8 and J is TRBJ2-7, with 10 bases aligning to TRBD2. CDR3 length: 14 residues. The V gene end was trimmed by 2 bases and the J gene end by 6 bases; junction bases not matched to a gene: 4. Germline V CDR1 and CDR2: SGHVS, FQNEAQ. The CDR3 bases are TGTGCCAGCAGCTTACAAGCGGGAGGGTCCGAGCAGTACTTC. It yields the protein CASSLQAGGSEQYF.

The chain employs TRBV25-1 and TRBJ1-3, with 9 positions matching TRBD1. CDR1 and CDR2 (germline): MGHDK, SYGVNS. The ends lost 4 bases at V and 4 bases at J; junction bases unmatched: 2. The CDR3 length is 14 residues. The CDR3 DNA reads TGTGCCAGCAGTGTACAGGGGGCAGGAAACACCATATATTTT. Its protein is CASSVQGAGNTIYF.

The chain uses TRBV7-8 and TRBJ1-1, with D possibly being TRBD1 (5 bases). The CDR3 extends over 15 amino acids. Between the trimmed V and J ends, which lost 4 bases and 1 base, there was a span of 13 bases. Per the germline V gene, CDR1 is SGHVS and CDR2 is FQNEAQ. For the CDR3, the DNA is TGTGCCAGCAGCTCGGGCTTGACAGAGAACACTGAAGCTTTCTTT. Residues: CASSSGLTENTEAFF. Drawing the rest from reference TRBV7-8 and TRBJ1-1, the complete variable domain is GAGVSQSPRYKVAKRGQDVALRCDPISGHVSLFWYQQALGQGPEFLTYFQNEAQLDKSGLPSDRFFAERPEGSVSTLKIQRTQQEDSAVYLCASSSGLTENTEAFFGQGTRLTVV.

V and J are TRBV18 and TRBJ2-5, with no clear D. V gave up 0 bases and J gave up 4 bases, with 12 bases separating them. There are 15 residues in the CDR3. Germline V gives CDR1 KGHSH, CDR2 LQKENI. The chain's CDR3 is CASSPPGMVGETQYF. CDR3 in DNA: TGTGCCAGCTCACCACCGGGAATGGTAGGAGAGACCCAGTACTTC. Drawing the rest from reference TRBV18 and TRBJ2-5, the complete variable domain is NAGVMQNPRHLVRRRGQEARLRCSPMKGHSHVYWYRQLPEEGLKFMVYLQKENIIDESGMPKERFSAEFPKEGPSILRIQQVVRGDSAAYFCASSPPGMVGETQYFGPGTRLLVL.

This clone was recorded once. The chain employs TRBV7-9 and TRBJ2-7; either TRBD1 or TRBD2 may fit D (5 bases each). The CDR3 runs to 17 residues. The ends were cut back, 2 bases at V and 0 bases at J, with 17 bases in the middle. From germline, CDR1 is SEHNR and CDR2 FQNEAQ (reference sequence). CDR3 sequence: CASSLFPGPRSSYEQYF. CDR3 coding DNA: TGTGCCAGCAGCTTATTTCCGGGACCCAGGAGCTCCTACGAGCAGTACTTC.

The chain joins TRBV7-2 to TRBJ2-3; the D gene is possibly TRBD1 (6 bases). The CDR3 is 15 amino acids. From germline, CDR1 is SGHTA and CDR2 FQGNSA. The V end lost 5 bases, the J end lost 2 bases, and 14 bases lay between the germline ends. The CDR3 DNA reads TGTGCCAGCAGCACTCTCGGGGACAACACAGATACGCAGTATTTT. Protein: CASSTLGDNTDTQYF.